The next 10 T cell receptor beta chains were all read from a single sample in a study of T cell clonotyping in hematopoietic cell transplantation. Sequenced by immunoSEQ multiplex PCR; TCRdb stores in-frame clones only, minus some. The sample contains 17,000 or so clones, 60% to 75% of which appear only once. The sequenced material came from peripheral blood mononuclear cells. These receptors were taken from a woman aged 60-70 years in good health. Some clones in this sample may be carry-over from other donors' samples.

The rearrangement joins TRBV9 to TRBJ2-7; D gene uncertain. The CDR3 length is 13 residues. Germline V gives CDR1 SGDLS, CDR2 YYNGEE. Trimming cost V 0 bases and J 6 bases, with 10 bases left between them. CDR3 region: CASSVADRPEQYF. CDR3 bases: TGTGCCAGCAGCGTAGCAGATCGTCCCGAGCAGTACTTC.

This clone was seen only a few times. The chain employs TRBV19 and TRBJ2-7; D possibly corresponds to TRBD1 (5 bases). The CDR3 runs 14 residues. CDR1 and CDR2 (germline): LNHDA, SQIVND (reference sequence). Deletions cut 6 bases from V and 2 bases from J, with 14 bases between. This CDR3 reads CASSPRGRAYEQYF. The CDR3 DNA follows: TGTGCCAGTAGCCCAAGGGGCAGGGCCTACGAGCAGTACTTC.

The chain employs TRBV27 and TRBJ1-1, with D unclear. Germline assignment: CDR1 MNHEY and CDR2 SMNVEV (reference sequence). CDR3 length: 11 residues. Trimming removed 6 bases from V and 0 bases from J, with 2 bases in between. CDR3 sequence: CASRVNTEAFF. CDR3 nucleotide sequence: TGTGCCAGCAGAGTGAACACTGAAGCTTTCTTT.

CDR3 protein: CASSAGAIRNTEAFF. Here the CDR3 DNA reads TGTGCCAGCAGCGCAGGGGCTATAAGGAACACTGAAGCTTTCTTT. The gene calls are TRBV9 and TRBJ1-1, with D tentatively TRBD1 (6 bases). Germline loops: CDR1 SGDLS, CDR2 YYNGEE. CDR3 length: 15 amino acids. Trimming pared 3 bases from V and 1 base from J, leaving 13 bases between.

The V call is TRBV7-2, the J call TRBJ2-3, with 10 bases that match TRBD1. Trimming removed 5 bases from V and 3 bases from J; junction bases left unmatched: 5. Germline lookup yields CDR1 SGHTA and CDR2 FQGNSA. CDR3 length: 15 amino acids. Here the CDR3 DNA reads TGTGCCAGCAGCGCCGACAGGGGGCGGACAGATACGCAGTATTTT. Translating it yields CASSADRGRTDTQYF.

This clone occurred a few times. The rearrangement joins TRBV28 to TRBJ1-5, with a weak D call TRBD1 (5 bases). V was clipped by 10 bases and J by 0 bases, with 19 bases between them. There are 16 residues in the CDR3. CDR1 MDHEN and CDR2 SYDVKM come from the germline V gene. Here the CDR3 DNA reads TGTGCCACCACTTCCCGACAGAGTTATAGCAATCAGCCCCAGCATTTT. Amino acids: CATTSRQSYSNQPQHF.

The J gene is TRBJ1-3, the V gene TRBV6-5, with a possible D match to TRBD1 (6 bases). The germline V and J ends were trimmed by 2 bases and 2 bases, with 10 bases remaining between them. There are 15 residues in the CDR3. CDR1 and CDR2 (germline): MNHEY, SVGAGI. CDR3 DNA sequence: TGTGCCAGCAGTTACGGGCAGGGGACTGGAAACACCATATATTTT. Translation gives CASSYGQGTGNTIYF.

This rearrangement joins TRBV4-2 to TRBJ2-3; D is undetermined. The CDR3 runs to 12 residues. The V gene's germline CDR1 is LGHNA and CDR2 YNFKEQ. The germline V and J ends were trimmed by 3 bases and 2 bases, with 3 bases remaining between them. The CDR3 region has the DNA TGTGCCAGCAGCCAGTTCACAGATACGCAGTATTTT. Translating gives CASSQFTDTQYF.

The chain carries TRBV9 and TRBJ2-7; TRBD2 matches at 9 bases. V dropped 3 bases and J dropped 7; count of bases not matched to a gene: 11. The CDR3 length is 15 residues. CDR1 is SGDLS and CDR2 is YYNGEE in the germline V gene. CDR3 region: CASSATSGLGGEQYF. CDR3 nucleotide sequence: TGTGCCAGCAGCGCAACTAGCGGGCTGGGAGGGGAGCAGTACTTC.

The V call is TRBV27, the J call TRBJ1-4, with D unresolved. This CDR3 comprises 13 residues. CDR1 and CDR2 (germline): MNHEY, SMNVEV (reference sequence). Trimming pared 10 bases from V and 0 bases from J, leaving 9 bases between. In DNA form, the CDR3 reads TGTGCCACCAAGACGTCAACTAATGAAAAACTGTTTTTT. Translating it yields CATKTSTNEKLFF.